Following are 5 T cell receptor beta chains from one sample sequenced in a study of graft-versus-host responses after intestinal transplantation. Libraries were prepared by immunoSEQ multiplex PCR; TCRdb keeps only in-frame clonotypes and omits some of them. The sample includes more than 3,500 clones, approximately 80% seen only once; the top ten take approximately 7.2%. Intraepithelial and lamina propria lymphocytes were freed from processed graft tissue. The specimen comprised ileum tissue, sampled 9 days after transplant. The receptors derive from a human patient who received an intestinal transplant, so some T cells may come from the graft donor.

DNA of the CDR3: TGTGCCAGCAGTGACTCCGGGACTAGCGACACCGGGGAGCTGTTTTTT. The encoded protein is CASSDSGTSDTGELFF. This chain links TRBV6-4 with TRBJ2-2, with 10 bases fitting TRBD2. CDR1 is MRHNA, CDR2 SNTAGT, per germline. V lost 0 bases to trimming and J lost 3 bases; unmatched junction nucleotides: 1. CDR3 length: 16 amino acids.

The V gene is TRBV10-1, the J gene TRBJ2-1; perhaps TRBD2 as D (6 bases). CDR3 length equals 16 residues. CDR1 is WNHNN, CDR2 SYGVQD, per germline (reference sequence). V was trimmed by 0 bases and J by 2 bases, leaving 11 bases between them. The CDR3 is CASSESRGGTYNEQFF. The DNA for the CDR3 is TGCGCCAGCAGTGAGTCGAGGGGAGGAACCTACAATGAGCAGTTCTTC.

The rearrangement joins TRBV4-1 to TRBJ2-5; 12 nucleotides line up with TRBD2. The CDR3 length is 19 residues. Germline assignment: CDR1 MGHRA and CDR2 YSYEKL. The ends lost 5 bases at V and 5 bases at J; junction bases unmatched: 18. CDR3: CASSSLLASGREWRETQYF. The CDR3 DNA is TGCGCCAGCAGCTCCCTCTTGGCTAGCGGGAGGGAGTGGAGGGAGACCCAGTACTTC.

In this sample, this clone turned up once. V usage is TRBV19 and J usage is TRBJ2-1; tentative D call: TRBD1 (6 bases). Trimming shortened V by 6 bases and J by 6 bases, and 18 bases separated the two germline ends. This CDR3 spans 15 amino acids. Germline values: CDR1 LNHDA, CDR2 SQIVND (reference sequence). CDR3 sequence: CASRQGPGLTNEQFF. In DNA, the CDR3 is TGTGCCAGTAGGCAGGGGCCCGGACTGACCAATGAGCAGTTCTTC.

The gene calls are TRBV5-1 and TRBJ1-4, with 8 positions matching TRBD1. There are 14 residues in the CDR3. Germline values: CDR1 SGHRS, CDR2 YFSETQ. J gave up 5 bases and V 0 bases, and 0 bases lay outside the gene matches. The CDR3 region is CASSLGQGNEKLFF. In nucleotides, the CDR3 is TGCGCCAGCAGCTTGGGACAGGGGAATGAAAAACTGTTTTTT.